This is a list of T cell receptor beta chains from one sample in a study of cytotoxic CD8 clonotypes in ibrutinib-treated CLL. Method: immunoSEQ multiplex PCR; TCRdb's copy keeps in-frame clones and lacks some. The data hold a few hundred thousand clones, with over 55% observed a single time. The sample in question was PBMCs, obtained after 36 months of ibrutinib treatment. All receptors derive from a human donor with chronic lymphocytic leukemia. Both conserved end residues are part of each CDR3. The order of the fields is D gene, clone size, V gene, J gene, CDR3 DNA, CDR3 protein. D genes are given only for firm matches. Some rows mark clone size as missing; the rest say once, few, many or name a class of expanded clone.

TRBD1	NA	TRBV4-1	TRBJ2-7	TGCGCCAGCAGCCAGTGGGACAGGCTAACGGGGCAGTACTTC	CASSQWDRLTGQYF
TRBD2	once	TRBV7-2	TRBJ2-7	TGTGCCAGCAGCCAAGTTCCATTAGCGGGAGTGGGTGAGCAGTACTTC	CASSQVPLAGVGEQYF
TRBD1	few	TRBV28	TRBJ2-7	TGTGCCACCTCTACCGGGACAGGGAGCTCCTACGAGCAGTACTTC	CATSTGTGSSYEQYF
NA	NA	TRBV4-2	TRBJ2-7	TGTGCCAGCAGCCAAGGACTCCAGGGTACGTACGAGCAGTACTTC	CASSQGLQGTYEQYF
NA	NA	TRBV5-1	TRBJ2-5	TGCGCCAGCAGCTTCGGCGAGATTTGGGAGACCCAGTACTTC	CASSFGEIWETQYF
TRBD1	NA	TRBV5-4	TRBJ1-2	TGTGCCAGCAGCTTGGCGGGGACAGGGGGCAACTATGGCTACACCTTC	CASSLAGTGGNYGYTF
NA	once	TRBV18	TRBJ2-5	TGTGCCAGCTCACCATTTTGGGGACTGGGCCTAGGGGGCCAAGAGACCCAGTACTTC	CASSPFWGLGLGGQETQYF
TRBD2	NA	TRBV4-3	TRBJ2-1	TGCGCCAGCAGCCAAGATCTCGCGGGAGTCAGAAATGAGCAGTTCTTC	CASSQDLAGVRNEQFF
TRBD1	NA	TRBV7-3	TRBJ1-1	TGTGCCAGCAGCTTAGGAGGGGGCGGAACTGAAGCTTTCTTT	CASSLGGGGTEAFF
TRBD2	few	TRBV7-8	TRBJ2-1	TGTGCCAGCAGCTTAGTCGGACTAGCGGGGGGAGAGAATGAGCAGTTCTTC	CASSLVGLAGGENEQFF
NA	few	TRBV5-6	TRBJ2-7	TGTGCCAGCAGTCTCGGGGATTCCCTCTACGAGCAGTACTTC	CASSLGDSLYEQYF
NA	NA	TRBV11-2	TRBJ2-3	TGTGCCAGCAGCTTAGCCCGAGGGGCGGGGAGCACAGATACGCAGTATTTT	CASSLARGAGSTDTQYF
TRBD1	few	TRBV5-1	TRBJ2-7	TGCGCCAGCAGCTGGGAGACAGGGGACGAGCAGTACTTC	CASSWETGDEQYF
TRBD2	few	TRBV7-9	TRBJ2-1	TGTGCCAGCAGCTTCCCGGGGGGAATAGGCAATGAGCAGTTCTTC	CASSFPGGIGNEQFF
NA	NA	TRBV9	TRBJ2-7	TGTGCCAGCAGCCCCCGGGACGAGATTTACGAGCAGTACTTC	CASSPRDEIYEQYF
NA	NA	TRBV27	TRBJ2-1	TGTGCCAGCAGGGGTCCCTACAATGAGCAGTTCTTC	CASRGPYNEQFF
TRBD2	once	TRBV29-1	TRBJ2-5	TGCAGCGTCCTAGCGGGGGCGGGAGAGACCCAGTACTTC	CSVLAGAGETQYF
NA	few	TRBV21-1	TRBJ1-5	TGTGCCAGAGTTCAATCGGGTCCCCAAGGCAATCAGCCCCAGCATTTT	CARVQSGPQGNQPQHF
NA	NA	TRBV28	TRBJ2-7	TGTGCCAGCAGTGTGGGACGGGGGTCCTACGAGCAGTACTTC	CASSVGRGSYEQYF
TRBD2	NA	TRBV7-9	TRBJ2-5	TGTGCCAGCAGCTTAACGGGAGGGGACCCCCAAGAGACCCAGTACTTC	CASSLTGGDPQETQYF
NA	NA	TRBV7-6	TRBJ2-3	TGTGCCAGCAGCTTAGCCAACGAACCCACTCTAGATACGCAGTATTTT	CASSLANEPTLDTQYF
NA	NA	TRBV5-4	TRBJ2-5	TGTGCCAGCGCTAGAAAATCAGGAGCGGTAGAGACCCAGTACTTC	CASARKSGAVETQYF
NA	few	TRBV10-3	TRBJ2-7	TGTGCCATCAGTGCTGGGGGCCTTAACTACGAGCAGTACTTC	CAISAGGLNYEQYF
NA	NA	TRBV9	TRBJ2-3	TGTGCCAGCAGCACCCTGAGTCATACGCAGTATTTT	CASSTLSHTQYF
TRBD2	NA	TRBV9	TRBJ2-7	TGTGCCAGCAGCGCCGGGACTAGCGGGACTTACGAGCAGTACTTC	CASSAGTSGTYEQYF
TRBD2	NA	TRBV6-4	TRBJ2-1	TGTGCCAGCAGTGAGCTAGCGGGAGCGTGGTACAATGAGCAGTTCTTC	CASSELAGAWYNEQFF
TRBD2	NA	TRBV5-1	TRBJ2-7	TGCGCCAGCAGCTTAAACCCGGGACTAGCGCTAGGATACGAGCAGTACTTC	CASSLNPGLALGYEQYF
TRBD1	few	TRBV11-1	TRBJ2-1	TGTGCCAGCAGAGTCGACAGGGTGGCTGACAATGAGCAGTTCTTC	CASRVDRVADNEQFF
TRBD1	few	TRBV7-9	TRBJ2-1	TGTGCCAGCAGCTCCCCGGGGGCCTGGGACAGGGTAGTCTTC	CASSSPGAWDRVVF
NA	NA	TRBV6-6	TRBJ2-5	TGTGCCAGCAGTTACCCGGGGGCGTTCGGGGAGACCCAGTACTTC	CASSYPGAFGETQYF
TRBD1	few	TRBV27	TRBJ2-3	TGTGCCAGCAGTTTGGGACAGGCCCTAACTAGCACAGATACGCAGTATTTT	CASSLGQALTSTDTQYF
NA	NA	TRBV10-1	TRBJ2-3	TGCGCCAGCAGTGATAGGTCTGGGCGGGGGCCTCTCACAGATACGCAGTATTTT	CASSDRSGRGPLTDTQYF
NA	NA	TRBV10-2	TRBJ2-3	TGCGCCAGCAGTGAGTCGGACCCTATTCATGAGGCAGATACGCAGTATTTT	CASSESDPIHEADTQYF
NA	few	TRBV30	TRBJ1-2	TGTGCCTGGATTATATCTAGGGGATACTATGGCTACACCTTC	CAWIISRGYYGYTF
NA	NA	TRBV6-5	TRBJ2-3	TGTGCCAGCAGTTATATGGGCGCAGATACGCAGTATTTT	CASSYMGADTQYF
NA	NA	TRBV5-1	TRBJ2-1	TGCGCCAGCAGCTTGGGGTTAGGGTTTCCTTACAATGAGCAGTTCTTC	CASSLGLGFPYNEQFF
TRBD1	few	TRBV28	TRBJ2-7	TGTGCCAGCACCAGGGACAGTGTCATCTCCGAGCAGTACTTC	CASTRDSVISEQYF
TRBD1	NA	TRBV12-5	TRBJ2-5	TGTGCTAGTGGTTTGGGACAGGGCGTGGAGACCCAGTACTTC	CASGLGQGVETQYF
NA	NA	TRBV6-5	TRBJ2-1	TGTGCCAGCCAGGGCTACGGCTCCTACAATGAGCAGTTCTTC	CASQGYGSYNEQFF
NA	NA	TRBV27	TRBJ2-5	TGTGCCAGCAGGAGAATAGAGGGGGAGACCCAGTACTTC	CASRRIEGETQYF
TRBD1	few	TRBV29-1	TRBJ2-7	TGCAGCGTTTCTCAGGGGGCCTACGAGCAGTACTTC	CSVSQGAYEQYF
TRBD2	NA	TRBV19	TRBJ2-1	TGTGCCAGTAGTATTCCTGGCGGGGGGGCTCCCCCCTACAATGAGCAGTTCTTC	CASSIPGGGAPPYNEQFF